Shown below are 30 T cell receptor beta chains from a single sample sequenced in a study of CD8 T cells in ankylosing spondylitis. Regarding the study as a whole: For ankylosing spondylitis blood, a TCR beta motif of eight or nine highly homologous variants appeared characteristic.

From the 5' RACE reads, TCRdb called clonotypes with MiXCR, one entry per CDR3 protein. The sample records a few hundred thousand distinct CDR3 sequences, roughly 8% being singletons. Antigen specificity for these receptors is unknown. The sequencing sample was made of blood, either unsorted or a sorted T cell fraction (not recorded which). The receptors originated from a male donor with ankylosing spondylitis.

The chain is built from TRBV20-1 and TRBJ2-7; 8 nucleotides match TRBD2. The V gene's germline CDR1 is DFQATT and CDR2 SNEGSKA (reference sequence). The CDR3 is 13 amino acids. J gave up 0 bases and V 6 bases, and 4 bases lay outside the gene matches. The CDR3 coding sequence is TGCAGTGCCACGAGCGGGAGCTCCTACGAGCAGTACTTC. It yields the protein CSATSGSSYEQYF.

This chain connects TRBV24-1 to TRBJ2-3, with D unclear. The V gene's germline CDR1 is KGHDR and CDR2 SFDVKD. The CDR3 totals 13 residues. V shed 0 bases and J shed 8 bases, with 8 bases lying between them. The CDR3 DNA sequence: TGTGCCACCAGTGATTTGCCGACAAGTACGCAGTATTTT. Its protein is CATSDLPTSTQYF.

The chain is built from TRBV12-3 or TRBV12-4 and TRBJ2-7, with TRBD2 matching 8 bases. This CDR3 spans 14 amino acids. V was pared by 5 bases and J by 5 bases, with 8 bases of the junction left unmatched. CDR3 loop: CASSRSGGPNEQYF. The CDR3 region has the DNA TGTGCCAGCAGTCGATCGGGAGGGCCAAACGAGCAGTACTTC.

The chain is built from TRBV2 and TRBJ2-1; maybe TRBD2 (5 bases). The CDR3 runs 15 residues. The germline V gene has CDR1 SNHLY and CDR2 FYNNEI. Trimming took off 6 bases at V and 12 bases at J, with 24 bases between the two ends. CDR3 residues: CASSPSSGYSGRQFF. DNA for the CDR3: TGTGCCAGCAGCCCGTCGTCCGGTTACTCTGGGAGGCAGTTCTTC.

This clonotype was observed a handful of times. The chain links TRBV29-1 to TRBJ2-5; D unresolved. This CDR3 is built from 13 residues. From germline, CDR1 is SQVTM and CDR2 ANQGSEA. Deletions cut 1 base from V and 5 bases from J, with 11 bases between. The CDR3 sequence is CSVEGLESETQYF. CDR3 sequence (DNA): TGCAGCGTTGAAGGTCTAGAATCGGAGACCCAGTACTTC. The full variable domain, completed using reference TRBV29-1 and TRBJ2-5, is SAVISQKPSRDICQRGTSLTIQCQVDSQVTMMFWYRQQPGQSLTLIATANQGSEATYESGFVIDKFPISRPNLTFSTLTVSNMSPEDSSIYLCSVEGLESETQYFGPGTRLLVL.

This clonotype was detected only a few times. The chain joins TRBV5-1 to TRBJ1-5; TRBD1 might be the D (5 bases). This CDR3 is 15 amino acids long. The germline V gene encodes CDR1 SGHRS and CDR2 YFSETQ. V lost 4 bases and J lost 2, with 13 bases in between. CDR3 in amino acids: CASSPGASGNQPQHF. CDR3 coding DNA: TGCGCCAGCAGCCCCGGGGCCTCAGGCAATCAGCCCCAGCATTTT.

This clonotype was counted many times. J is TRBJ2-3 and V is TRBV28, with TRBD1 matching 7 bases. This CDR3 has 14 amino acids. Looked up from germline, CDR1 is MDHEN and CDR2 is SYDVKM. CDR3 loop: CATHPAGGRLTQYF. The DNA for the CDR3 is TGTGCAACTCACCCGGCAGGGGGAAGGCTGACGCAGTATTTT. Complete variable domain (other parts from reference TRBV28 and TRBJ2-3): DVKVTQSSRYLVKRTGEKVFLECVQDMDHENMFWYRQDPGLGLRLIYFSYDVKMKEKGDIPEGYSVSREKKERFSLILESASTNQTSMYLCATHPAGGRLTQYFGPGTRLTVL.

The chain is built from TRBV29-1 and TRBJ1-2, with D possibly being TRBD1 (5 bases). Trimming removed 4 bases at V and 8 bases at J, with 26 bases between. The germline gives CDR1 SQVTM, CDR2 ANQGSEA. The CDR3 loop spans 16 amino acids. The CDR3 region has the DNA TGCAGCGTTGGCCTTCCTTTTGGAATGCAGGGTGGGGGCTACACCTTC. Protein sequence: CSVGLPFGMQGGGYTF.

The J gene is TRBJ2-2, the V gene TRBV12-3 or TRBV12-4, with 7 bases identical to TRBD1. V lost 5 bases to trimming and J lost 7 bases; unmatched junction nucleotides: 7. This CDR3 region has 14 residues. The CDR3 sequence is CASSTSGGYGELFF. The DNA for the CDR3 is TGTGCCAGCAGTACATCAGGGGGATACGGGGAGCTGTTTTTT.

This chain's CDR3 is CASSSRTGPPEKLFF. Here the CDR3 DNA reads TGTGCCAGCAGCTCCCGGACAGGGCCGCCGGAAAAACTGTTTTTT. The chain is built from TRBV9 and TRBJ1-4, with 8 bases identical to TRBD1. After removal of 4 bases from V and 8 bases from J, the junction contained 10 bases not matched to a gene. The CDR3 sequence is 15 residues long. Looked up from germline, CDR1 is SGDLS and CDR2 is YYNGEE.

This clonotype was counted only a few times. J is TRBJ2-7 and V is TRBV5-1; D is unresolved. The CDR3 is 15 residues long. CDR1 is SGHRS and CDR2 is YFSETQ in the germline V gene. V was shortened by 1 base and J by 0 bases, with 11 bases between the two germline ends. CDR3 coding DNA: TGCGCCAGCAGCTTGTTGTTTCAACTCTCCTACGAGCAGTACTTC. It specifies CASSLLFQLSYEQYF.

This clonotype has only a few counts. The rearrangement joins TRBV29-1 to TRBJ1-3, with a possible D match to TRBD1 (5 bases). The CDR3 is 16 amino acids. V was trimmed by 7 bases and J by 0 bases, leaving 19 bases between them. Per the germline V gene, CDR1 is SQVTM and CDR2 is ANQGSEA. Here the CDR3 reads CSAISAGDASGNTIYF. The CDR3 DNA follows: TGCAGCGCCATATCGGCGGGGGATGCCTCTGGAAACACCATATATTTT.

This clonotype has just one count. The CDR3 coding sequence is TGTGCCAGCAGCTTAGCACCAAACTATGGCTACACCTTC. It codes for CASSLAPNYGYTF. This chain connects TRBV7-2 to TRBJ1-2, with D uncertain. V was trimmed by 0 bases and J by 2 bases, leaving 4 bases between them. Germline values: CDR1 SGHTA, CDR2 FQGNSA. This CDR3 contains 13 residues.

This clonotype was observed a few times. J is TRBJ2-2 and V is TRBV7-3, with a weak D call TRBD1 (6 bases). This CDR3 comprises 13 residues. Germline V gene sequence: CDR1 SGHTA, CDR2 FQGTGA. The V end was cut by 6 bases, the J end by 8 bases, with 13 bases between. CDR3 bases: TGTGCCAGCAGGGGGGCAGGAGCAGGGGAGCTGTTTTTT. Translating gives CASRGAGAGELFF. Variable domain in full (rest from reference TRBV7-3 and TRBJ2-2): GAGVSQTPSNKVTEKGKYVELRCDPISGHTALYWYRQSLGQGPEFLIYFQGTGAADDSGLPNDRFFAVRPEGSVSTLKIQRTERGDSAVYLCASRGAGAGELFFGEGSRLTVL.

This clonotype was detected only a few times. The V gene is TRBV4-2, the J gene TRBJ1-1, with D maybe TRBD1 (5 bases). Germline values: CDR1 LGHNA, CDR2 YNFKEQ. With 0 bases removed from V and 1 base from J, the gap between germline ends came to 12 bases. This CDR3 spans 16 amino acids. CDR3 nucleotide sequence: TGTGCCAGCAGCCAAGATGTTGGCAGGGCGAACACTGAAGCTTTCTTT. Its translation is CASSQDVGRANTEAFF.

This chain links TRBV29-1 with TRBJ2-7; 11 bases match TRBD1. Germline-derived CDR1 and CDR2 are SQVTM and ANQGSEA. Trimming at V came to 3 bases and at J to 6 bases, leaving 1 base not matched to a gene. The CDR3 contains 12 residues. CDR3 protein: CSVEGTGGEQYF. In DNA, the CDR3 is TGCAGCGTTGAGGGGACAGGGGGCGAGCAGTACTTC.

This chain uses TRBV18 with TRBJ1-1; the match to TRBD1 covers 9 bases. The germline V gene encodes CDR1 KGHSH and CDR2 LQKENI. The CDR3 is made up of 15 amino acids. Losses at the gene ends were 2 bases for V and 10 bases for J; bases not matched to a gene: 11. The CDR3, as DNA: TGTGCCAGCTCACCAGGGACAGGGCAGGGTAATGGAGCTTTCTTT. The encoded protein is CASSPGTGQGNGAFF.

This clonotype was counted at least ten times. The genes are TRBV28 and TRBJ1-1, with D unresolved. The CDR3 is 13 residues long. The V and J ends lost 6 bases and 7 bases respectively, with 15 bases between them. CDR1 and CDR2 (germline): MDHEN, SYDVKM. The DNA for the CDR3 is TGTGCCAGCAGCCCCAGCAGAACCTATGAAGCTTTCTTT. This codes for CASSPSRTYEAFF.

This clonotype showed up just a few times. The chain combines TRBV9 with TRBJ2-3; D ambiguous. Trimming took 7 bases from V and 0 from J, leaving 12 bases between them. The CDR3 totals 14 residues. Per germline, CDR1 SGDLS and CDR2 YYNGEE. This CDR3 reads CASARRSSTDTQYF. In DNA form, the CDR3 reads TGTGCCAGCGCCCGGCGGTCTAGCACAGATACGCAGTATTTT.

The rearrangement uses TRBV3-1 and TRBJ2-5; TRBD2 agrees at 12 bases. The CDR3 spans 14 residues. Unmatched junction bases numbered 3, after V lost 6 bases and J lost 4 bases. The germline CDR1 and CDR2 sequences are LGHDT and YNNKEL (reference sequence). CDR3 region: CASRASGRVETQYF. CDR3 sequence (DNA): TGTGCCAGCAGAGCTAGCGGGAGGGTAGAGACCCAGTACTTC.

The chain couples TRBV10-3 to TRBJ2-3; no clear D gene. This CDR3 has 14 residues. Germline loops: CDR1 ENHRY, CDR2 SYGVKD. Trimming took 0 bases from V and 0 from J, leaving 4 bases between them. The CDR3 region has the DNA TGTGCCATCAGTGAGTCATTTAGCACAGATACGCAGTATTTT. Amino acids: CAISESFSTDTQYF.

This clonotype was counted only a few times. The chain carries TRBV9 and TRBJ2-7; a weak D match, TRBD2 (5 bases). The CDR3 has 14 amino acids. Germline values: CDR1 SGDLS, CDR2 YYNGEE. V was pared by 1 base and J by 2 bases, with 10 bases between. This CDR3 reads CASSVSGDPYEQYF. The CDR3 region has the DNA TGTGCCAGCAGCGTAAGCGGCGACCCCTACGAGCAGTACTTC.

This clonotype was counted at least ten times. The genes are TRBV7-8 and TRBJ1-1; D not certain. CDR1 is SGHVS and CDR2 is FQNEAQ in the germline V gene. Trimming took off 6 bases at V and 1 base at J, with 15 bases between the two ends. The CDR3 is 15 amino acids. The CDR3 protein is CASRRGRIANTEAFF. CDR3 nucleotide sequence: TGTGCCAGCAGGAGAGGGAGGATAGCGAACACTGAAGCTTTCTTT. Complete variable domain (other parts from reference TRBV7-8 and TRBJ1-1): GAGVSQSPRYKVAKRGQDVALRCDPISGHVSLFWYQQALGQGPEFLTYFQNEAQLDKSGLPSDRFFAERPEGSVSTLKIQRTQQEDSAVYLCASRRGRIANTEAFFGQGTRLTVV.

The table lists this clonotype with a few counts. The chain has TRBV5-5 and TRBJ1-1; no definite D call. CDR3 size: 11 residues. Deletions cut 4 bases from V and 11 bases from J, with 12 bases between. Germline lookup yields CDR1 SGHKS and CDR2 YYEKEE (reference sequence). The DNA of the CDR3 is TGTGCCAGCAGCGTTGGCGTGATGGCTTTCTTT. Translating it yields CASSVGVMAFF.

Here the CDR3 DNA reads TGTGCCAGCAGCTTGCAACGGGACAGCACAGATACGCAGTATTTT. Its translation: CASSLQRDSTDTQYF. The chain couples TRBV7-3 to TRBJ2-3, with D perhaps matching TRBD1 or TRBD2 (5 bases each). Germline loops: CDR1 SGHTA, CDR2 FQGTGA. The V and J ends lost 3 bases and 0 bases respectively, with 10 bases between them. CDR3 size: 15 residues.

The table lists this clonotype with many counts. This chain links TRBV29-1 with TRBJ2-3; 9 nucleotides match TRBD1. This CDR3 spans 18 amino acids. Germline V CDR1 and CDR2: SQVTM, ANQGSEA. V lost 3 bases and J lost 5; bases outside the gene matches: 18. CDR3: CSVEGGGQGRPSEDTQYF. CDR3 nucleotide sequence: TGCAGCGTTGAGGGGGGCGGACAGGGGCGCCCATCCGAAGATACGCAGTATTTT.

The table lists this clonotype with a few counts. V and J are TRBV7-3 and TRBJ2-1, with TRBD2 matching 7 bases. Per the germline V gene, CDR1 is SGHTA and CDR2 is FQGTGA. With V trimmed by 0 bases and J by 3 bases, 2 bases remained unmatched. The CDR3 loop spans 15 amino acids. The CDR3 loop is CASSLTAGVYNEQFF. CDR3 bases: TGTGCCAGCAGCTTAACGGCGGGAGTCTACAATGAGCAGTTCTTC.

A few counts support this clonotype. This chain joins TRBV5-5 and TRBJ2-7; no clear D gene. CDR3 length equals 13 residues. Trimming removed 4 bases at V and 3 bases at J, with 11 bases between. CDR1 and CDR2 from the germline V gene are SGHKS and YYEKEE (reference sequence). The CDR3 DNA is TGTGCCAGCAGCGAAGACGGTTTCTACGAGCAGTACTTC. Protein sequence: CASSEDGFYEQYF.

J is TRBJ2-1 and V is TRBV5-6; tentatively, D is TRBD1 (7 bases). Trimming pared 7 bases from V and 7 bases from J, leaving 12 bases between. Germline CDR1 reads SGHDT; CDR2 reads YYEEEE. This CDR3 is 12 amino acids long. CDR3 bases: TGTGCCAGCCGCAGGGGGGTAAATGAGCAGTTCTTC. It encodes CASRRGVNEQFF.

This clonotype has a single count. J is TRBJ2-1 and V is TRBV19; D not resolved. The CDR3 runs 15 residues. The V end was cut by 2 bases, the J end by 5 bases, with 13 bases between. Germline assignment: CDR1 LNHDA and CDR2 SQIVND (reference sequence). The CDR3 sequence: CASSIFWETNNEQFF. In nucleotides, the CDR3 is TGTGCCAGTAGTATATTTTGGGAAACCAACAATGAGCAGTTCTTC.